This T cell receptor (beta chain) was captured in a study of regulatory T cells in long-lasting Graves disease. Investigators prepared the TCR beta libraries by applying iRepertoire HTBI primers and Arm-PCR of CDR3 regions. From the multiplex PCR reads, TCRdb called clonotypes with MiXCR, one entry per CDR3 protein. The repertoire holds about half a million distinct CDR3 sequences, with approximately 23% as singletons. Only a few counts were recorded for this clonotype. Its antigen is as yet unknown. Deletions cut 3 bases from V and 0 bases from J, with 17 bases between. The CDR3 covers 17 residues. CDR1 is LNHDA, CDR2 SQIVND, per germline (reference sequence). Study results and limitations: Gene preferences differed: TRBV28, TRBJ1-2, TRBJ2-5 in persistent cases. Persistent patients had a count of shared public clonotypes (approximately 3,000) that exceeded that of new patients (about 970).

Time point of the sample: persistent/refractory GD, antithyroid drugs over 5 years with positive TRAb. RNA isolated from PBMCs was used to make the TCR library. Diagnosing Graves' disease relied on the American Thyroid Association guidelines. A volume of roughly 9.9 milliliters of peripheral blood was collected in EDTA tubes. This chain joins TRBV19 and TRBJ1-1; D unresolved. Material: peripheral blood mononuclear cells (PBMCs), obtained when the disease was refractory, from a patient treated with antithyroid drugs. This TCR derives from a female donor with Graves disease. CDR3 sequence reads: CASSIQGGAAVNTEAFF. In DNA form, the CDR3 reads TGTGCCAGTAGTATCCAAGGTGGTGCGGCGGTGAACACTGAAGCTTTCTTT. The full variable domain, with the rest looked up from reference TRBV19 and TRBJ1-1, is DGGITQSPKYLFRKEGQNVTLSCEQNLNHDAMYWYRQDPGQGLRLIYYSQIVNDFQKGDIAEGYSVSREKKESFPLTVTSAQKNPTAFYLCASSIQGGAAVNTEAFFGQGTRLTVV.